These 26 T cell receptor beta chains were sequenced from one sample in a study of radiotherapy plus CTLA-4 blockade in lung cancer. The method was immunoSEQ multiplex PCR; TCRdb's version includes in-frame clones alone and lacks a portion of them. The sample contains about 70,000 clones, approximately 76% of which appear only once. The material was peripheral blood, obtained from a patient treated with radiotherapy plus ipilimumab. These TCRs come from a human donor with non-small cell lung cancer whose response to radiotherapy plus ipilimumab could not be evaluated. Some clones in this sample may be carry-over from other donors' samples.

This chain uses TRBV7-9 with TRBJ1-4, with D hard to call. This CDR3 spans 14 amino acids. The germline CDR1 and CDR2 sequences are SEHNR and FQNEAQ (reference sequence). Trimming left V 5 bases short and J 5 bases short, with 12 bases between. CDR3 bases: TGTGCCAGCAGCCCTGGCCAGTCGAATGAAAAACTGTTTTTT. Translated: CASSPGQSNEKLFF. Combining the CDR3 with reference TRBV7-9 and TRBJ1-4 gives the whole variable domain DTGVSQNPRHKITKRGQNVTFRCDPISEHNRLYWYRQTLGQGPEFLTYFQNEAQLEKSRLLSDRFSAERPKGSFSTLEIQRTEQGDSAMYLCASSPGQSNEKLFFGSGTQLSVL.

This chain uses TRBV28 with TRBJ2-2, with 8 bases lining up with TRBD1. Losses at the gene ends were 6 bases for V and 7 bases for J; bases not matched to a gene: 4. CDR1 is MDHEN and CDR2 is SYDVKM in the germline V gene. The CDR3 has 13 amino acids. For the CDR3, the DNA is TGTGCCAGCAGCCGCGGACAGGGCGGGGAGCTGTTTTTT. It is translated as CASSRGQGGELFF.

V gene TRBV20-1 combines with J gene TRBJ2-5; no definite D call. Germline V gives CDR1 DFQATT, CDR2 SNEGSKA (reference sequence). V lost 1 base and J lost 2, with 2 bases in between. The CDR3 is 11 amino acids. CDR3 sequence (DNA): TGCAGTGCTAGAGTACAAGAGACCCAGTACTTC. Its protein product is CSARVQETQYF.

This chain uses TRBV18 with TRBJ1-6; 7 nucleotides line up with TRBD1. CDR1 and CDR2 (germline): KGHSH, LQKENI. V trimming: 2 bases; J trimming: 5 bases; junction bases outside the gene matches: 6. The CDR3 length is 16 residues. The CDR3 sequence is CASSPNGDRDNSPLHF. The CDR3, as DNA: TGTGCCAGCTCACCAAATGGGGACAGAGATAATTCACCCCTCCACTTT.

The CDR3 protein is CASTLGQEGNTIYF. DNA of the CDR3: TGCGCCAGCACCCTGGGACAGGAAGGAAACACCATATATTTT. The chain uses TRBV5-1 and TRBJ1-3; 8 bases line up with TRBD1. This CDR3 is built from 14 residues. The trim removed 6 bases at V and 4 bases at J, leaving 6 bases unmatched. Germline CDR1 and CDR2: SGHRS and YFSETQ.

This clone turned up a few times. The chain recombines TRBV6-1 with TRBJ2-7; D remains unclear. This CDR3 has 14 residues. Between the trimmed V and J ends, which lost 3 bases and 2 bases, there was a span of 11 bases. Germline V lookup: CDR1 MNHNS, CDR2 SASEGT. Written as DNA, the CDR3 is TGTGCCAGCAGTGAGAGGCAACGGCCCTACGAGCAGTACTTC. This sequence encodes CASSERQRPYEQYF.

The chain joins TRBV6-5 to TRBJ1-5; D may be TRBD1 (6 bases). V dropped 6 bases and J dropped 3 bases, with 15 bases sitting between them. Germline V gene lookup returns CDR1 MNHEY and CDR2 SVGAGI. The CDR3 has 15 residues. The CDR3 here is CASRDPTGSNQPQHF. For the CDR3, the DNA is TGTGCCAGCAGGGACCCAACAGGGTCCAATCAGCCCCAGCATTTT.

The gene calls are TRBV13 and TRBJ2-5; tentatively, D is TRBD1 (6 bases). Germline V CDR1 and CDR2: PRHDT, FYEKMQ (reference sequence). Deletions cut 4 bases from V and 2 bases from J, with 17 bases between. The CDR3 totals 16 residues. The CDR3 loop reads CASSSAIRGSQETQYF. In nucleotides, the CDR3 is TGTGCCAGCAGCTCCGCCATCAGGGGAAGTCAAGAGACCCAGTACTTC. The full variable domain, its missing parts supplied by reference TRBV13 and TRBJ2-5, is AAGVIQSPRHLIKEKRETATLKCYPIPRHDTVYWYQQGPGQDPQFLISFYEKMQSDKGSIPDRFSAQQFSDYHSELNMSSLELGDSALYFCASSSAIRGSQETQYFGPGTRLLVL.

The V and J genes are TRBV28 and TRBJ1-1; TRBD1 aligns across 10 bases. Germline CDR1 and CDR2: MDHEN and SYDVKM. This CDR3 spans 13 amino acids. V shed 6 bases and J 7 bases; nucleotides not matched to a gene: 5. CDR3 in DNA: TGTGCCAGCAGCCTGGACAGGGGGAATGAAGCTTTCTTT. Amino acids: CASSLDRGNEAFF.

This chain connects TRBV5-1 to TRBJ2-2; D is perhaps TRBD1 (5 bases). The CDR3 contains 16 residues. V lost 1 base and J 1 base, leaving 11 bases between the germline ends. CDR1 and CDR2 (germline): SGHRS, YFSETQ. The CDR3 is CASSLFQGQNTGELFF. CDR3 in DNA: TGCGCCAGCAGCTTGTTCCAAGGACAGAACACCGGGGAGCTGTTTTTT.

The J gene is TRBJ1-3, the V gene TRBV6-5, with D possibly TRBD1 on 6 matching bases. Looked up from germline, CDR1 is MNHEY and CDR2 is SVGAGI. V was cut by 8 bases and J by 2 bases, with 10 bases left in between. There are 13 residues in the CDR3. DNA for the CDR3: TGTGCCAGCCTTGGGGGCCCTGGAAACACCATATATTTT. The encoded protein is CASLGGPGNTIYF.

V usage is TRBV6-6 and J usage is TRBJ1-2; 9 nucleotides align to TRBD1. The CDR3 covers 16 residues. Germline trimming cut 6 bases from V and 2 bases from J; bases unmatched to any gene: 10. Per germline, CDR1 MNHNY and CDR2 SVGAGI (reference sequence). CDR3 residues: CASRYTQGAGNYGYTF. DNA of the CDR3: TGTGCCAGCAGATATACACAGGGGGCAGGGAACTATGGCTACACCTTC.

V is TRBV5-1 and J is TRBJ1-2; D not certain. From germline, CDR1 is SGHRS and CDR2 YFSETQ. CDR3 size: 13 residues. Trimming cost V 1 base and J 3 bases, with 7 bases left between them. The CDR3 region has the DNA TGCGCCAGCAGCTTGACGTCAGACTATGGCTACACCTTC. Residues: CASSLTSDYGYTF.

The V and J genes are TRBV28 and TRBJ1-1; D is perhaps TRBD1 (5 bases). Germline CDR1 MDHEN, CDR2 SYDVKM. The CDR3 has 14 amino acids. The V end was cut by 7 bases, the J end by 0 bases, with 12 bases between. CDR3: CASTKGTMNTEAFF. In nucleotides, the CDR3 is TGTGCCAGCACCAAAGGGACTATGAACACTGAAGCTTTCTTT.

CDR3 coding DNA: TGTGCCAGCAGGACAGGGGCGACGAACTATGGCTACACCTTC. This translates into CASRTGATNYGYTF. The rearrangement links TRBV6-1 to TRBJ1-2; 8 nucleotides match TRBD1. Germline lookup yields CDR1 MNHNS and CDR2 SASEGT. This CDR3 is built from 14 residues. J gave up 2 bases and V 6 bases, and 5 bases lay outside the gene matches.

The rearrangement joins TRBV9 to TRBJ2-7; TRBD1 is a possible D gene (7 bases). Per the germline V gene, CDR1 is SGDLS and CDR2 is YYNGEE. CDR3 length equals 15 residues. V dropped 0 bases and J dropped 3 bases, with 13 bases sitting between them. The CDR3 is CASSVVPGGIYEQYF. The DNA for the CDR3 is TGTGCCAGCAGCGTAGTGCCAGGGGGGATCTACGAGCAGTACTTC.

This clone has more than one count but fewer than ten. V usage is TRBV2 and J usage is TRBJ2-7, with D possibly TRBD2 on 5 matching bases. The germline CDR1 and CDR2 sequences are SNHLY and FYNNEI. This CDR3 is 13 amino acids long. V lost 3 bases to trimming and J lost 5 bases, with 11 bases between them. The CDR3 nucleotides read TGTGCCAGCAGTGACGGGGTGGTAAACGAGCAGTACTTC. This gives the protein CASSDGVVNEQYF.

J is TRBJ2-2 and V is TRBV10-3; 7 positions agree with TRBD1. CDR1 ENHRY and CDR2 SYGVKD come from the germline V gene. The CDR3 has 13 residues. Trimming cost V 4 bases and J 6 bases; bases outside gene matches: 2. CDR3 DNA sequence: TGTGCCATCAGTGGGGACAGTCCCGGGGAGCTGTTTTTT. Amino acid sequence: CAISGDSPGELFF.

V usage is TRBV6-5 and J usage is TRBJ2-5; 12 positions agree with TRBD1. Germline lookup yields CDR1 MNHEY and CDR2 SVGAGI. The CDR3 runs to 15 residues. V shed 6 bases and J 5 bases; nucleotides not matched to a gene: 7. The CDR3 loop is CASRRDRGREETQYF. The DNA for the CDR3 is TGTGCCAGCAGGAGGGACAGGGGGCGGGAGGAGACCCAGTACTTC.

This clone was found once. The chain employs TRBV9 and TRBJ1-5, with D possibly TRBD1 on 6 matching bases. CDR3 length: 17 residues. Germline-derived CDR1 and CDR2 are SGDLS and YYNGEE. Trimming stripped 0 bases from V and 2 bases from J, with 15 bases between. CDR3 in DNA: TGTGCCAGCAGCGTAGGAGGGGGGGTTGGTGGCAATCAGCCCCAGCATTTT. Translating it yields CASSVGGGVGGNQPQHF. Based on the CDR3 plus reference TRBV9 and TRBJ1-5, the full variable domain is DSGVTQTPKHLITATGQRVTLRCSPRSGDLSVYWYQQSLDQGLQFLIQYYNGEERAKGNILERFSAQQFPDLHSELNLSSLELGDSALYFCASSVGGGVGGNQPQHFGDGTRLSIL.

The CDR3: CASTGDRVPNEKLFF. The CDR3 nucleotides are TGTGCCAGCACCGGGGACAGGGTTCCTAATGAAAAACTGTTTTTT. This chain connects TRBV6-1 to TRBJ1-4; 9 bases match TRBD1. This CDR3 is 15 amino acids long. The V and J ends lost 7 bases and 3 bases, in that order; junction bases with no gene match: 6. CDR1 is MNHNS and CDR2 is SASEGT in the germline V gene.

The chain joins TRBV6-5 to TRBJ1-1, with D maybe TRBD1 (6 bases). CDR3 length equals 14 residues. Germline-derived CDR1 and CDR2 are MNHEY and SVGAGI. V lost 6 bases, J lost 0 bases, and 11 bases lay in between. CDR3 sequence: CASRQTGLNTEAFF. For the CDR3, the DNA is TGTGCCAGCAGGCAAACAGGGTTGAACACTGAAGCTTTCTTT.

The chain couples TRBV2 to TRBJ2-3; D gene uncertain. In germline, CDR1 is SNHLY, CDR2 FYNNEI. The CDR3 has 15 residues. V lost 3 bases, J lost 0 bases, and 10 bases lay in between. Written as DNA, the CDR3 is TGTGCCAGCAGTGAGACTCAATCTAGCACAGATACGCAGTATTTT. Protein sequence: CASSETQSSTDTQYF.

J is TRBJ2-5 and V is TRBV19; a weak D match, TRBD1 (5 bases). Trimming pared 3 bases from V and 2 bases from J, leaving 7 bases between. Germline-derived CDR1 and CDR2 are LNHDA and SQIVND (reference sequence). This CDR3 is built from 13 residues. The CDR3 DNA is TGTGCCAGTAGTATCAGACAGCAAGAGACCCAGTACTTC. This codes for CASSIRQQETQYF.

This clone was seen a few times. V gene TRBV6-1 combines with J gene TRBJ1-1; 8 bases are shared with TRBD1. Germline loops: CDR1 MNHNS, CDR2 SASEGT. Germline trimming cut 6 bases from V and 1 base from J; bases unmatched to any gene: 4. The CDR3 spans 14 residues. The CDR3 sequence: CASSPQGGNTEAFF. The CDR3 DNA sequence: TGTGCCAGCAGCCCACAGGGGGGGAACACTGAAGCTTTCTTT.

This clone was seen a few times. The chain couples TRBV7-8 to TRBJ1-6; 9 bases agree with TRBD1. The length of the CDR3 is 15 residues. Trimming at V came to 6 bases and at J to 5 bases, leaving 5 bases not matched to a gene. Germline loops: CDR1 SGHVS, CDR2 FQNEAQ. CDR3 residues: CASRGQGRDNSPLHF. The CDR3 DNA sequence: TGTGCCAGCAGGGGACAGGGAAGAGATAATTCACCCCTCCACTTT. The variable domain in full, with the rest retrieved from reference TRBV7-8 and TRBJ1-6, is GAGVSQSPRYKVAKRGQDVALRCDPISGHVSLFWYQQALGQGPEFLTYFQNEAQLDKSGLPSDRFFAERPEGSVSTLKIQRTQQEDSAVYLCASRGQGRDNSPLHFGNGTRLTVT.